This entry concerns a single TCR beta chain. Documented time point: after dendritic cell vaccination, including at tumor progression/relapse. Isocitrate dehydrogenase mutation was absent in all glioblastoma patients. These data are taken from a study of glioma-infiltrating T cells after dendritic cell vaccination. The wider study: Treatment, given 2003 to 2012, was autologous tumor lysate-pulsed dendritic cell vaccination.

The germline gives CDR1 GTSNPN, CDR2 SVGIG (reference sequence). Trimming removed 4 bases from V and 8 bases from J, with 14 bases in between. This CDR3 is built from 13 residues. Sequencing was performed with immunoSEQ multiplex PCR; in TCRdb, only in-frame clones are kept and a portion is missing. The table lists tens of thousands of clones, more than 75% of them singletons, with just under 9% in the top ten. Source: blood, taken after dendritic cell vaccination. The sequence was obtained from a human donor with glioblastoma. The rearrangement joins TRBV30 to TRBJ1-4; possible D gene TRBD1, 6 bases. This chain's CDR3 is CAWKGGAGEKLFF. CDR3 bases: TGTGCCTGGAAGGGGGGGGCAGGGGAAAAACTGTTTTTT.